The clone carrying this TCR beta chain was counted a single time. The CDR3 has 13 amino acids. In germline, CDR1 is SGHNT, CDR2 YYREEE (reference sequence). V gave up 4 bases and J gave up 3 bases, with 11 bases separating them. The data belong to a study of blood T cell repertoires in COVID-19. In the authors' workflow: Researchers report that nucleated cell counts were estimated from reference gene primer amplification. TCRdb keeps only in-frame clones here, not all; method: immunoSEQ multiplex PCR. V and J calls and clone size are those listed in that table; D and trimming were worked out from the DNA. The repertoire includes 350,000 to 450,000 clones, 70% to 90% of them detected once, and about 7.6% sits in the top ten.

The receptor was derived from a woman aged 60-75 years with COVID-19, enrolled during active disease. Sequencing input: peripheral blood. This chain connects TRBV5-4 to TRBJ2-7; D is ambiguous. CDR3 sequence reads: CASSPTLDYEQYF. The DNA for the CDR3 is TGTGCCAGCAGCCCAACTTTAGACTACGAGCAGTACTTC.